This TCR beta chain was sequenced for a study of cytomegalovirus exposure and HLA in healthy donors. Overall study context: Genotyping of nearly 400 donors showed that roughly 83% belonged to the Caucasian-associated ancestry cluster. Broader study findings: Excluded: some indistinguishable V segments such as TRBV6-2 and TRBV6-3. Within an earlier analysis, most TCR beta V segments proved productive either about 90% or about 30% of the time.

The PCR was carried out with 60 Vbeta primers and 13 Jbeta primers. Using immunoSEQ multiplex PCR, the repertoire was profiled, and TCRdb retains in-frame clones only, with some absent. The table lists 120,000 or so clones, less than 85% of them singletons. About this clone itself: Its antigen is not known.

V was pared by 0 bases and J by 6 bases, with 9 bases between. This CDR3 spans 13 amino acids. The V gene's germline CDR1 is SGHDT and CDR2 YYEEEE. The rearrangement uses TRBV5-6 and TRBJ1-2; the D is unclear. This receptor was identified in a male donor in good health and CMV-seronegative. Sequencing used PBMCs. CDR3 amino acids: CASSLGDNDGYTF. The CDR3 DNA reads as TGTGCCAGCAGCTTGGGAGACAACGATGGCTACACCTTC.